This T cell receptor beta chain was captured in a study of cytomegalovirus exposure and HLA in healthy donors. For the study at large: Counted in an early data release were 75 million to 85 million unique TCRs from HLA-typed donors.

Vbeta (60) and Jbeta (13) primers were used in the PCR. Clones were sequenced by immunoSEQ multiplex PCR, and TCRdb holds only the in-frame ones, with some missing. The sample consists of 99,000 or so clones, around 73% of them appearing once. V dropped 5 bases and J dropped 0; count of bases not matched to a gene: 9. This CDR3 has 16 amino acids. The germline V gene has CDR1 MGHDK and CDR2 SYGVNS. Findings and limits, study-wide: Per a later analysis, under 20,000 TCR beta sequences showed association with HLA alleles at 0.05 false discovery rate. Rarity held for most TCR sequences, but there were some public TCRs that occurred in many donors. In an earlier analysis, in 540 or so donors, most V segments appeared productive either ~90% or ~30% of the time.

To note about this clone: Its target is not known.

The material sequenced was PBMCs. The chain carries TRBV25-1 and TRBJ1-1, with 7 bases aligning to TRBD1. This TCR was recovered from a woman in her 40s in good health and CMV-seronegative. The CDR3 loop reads CASSKWDSLMNTEAFF. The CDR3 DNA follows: TGTGCCAGCAGTAAATGGGACAGTCTTATGAACACTGAAGCTTTCTTT.